The present entry profiles one TCR beta chain with its context. Its antigen is not identified. Since a much larger clone is just one base distant, this may be a read error. The input was around 530 ng total RNA; TCR beta cDNA was made from it with a constant-region primer. It was through three nested multiplex PCR rounds of slightly modified ARM-PCR that TCR beta libraries arose. The two initial PCR rounds, ten to eleven cycles each, used TRBV1-TRBV30 forward and C-beta reverse primers. From the multiplex PCR reads, TCRdb called clonotypes with MiXCR, one entry per CDR3 protein. The sample consists of about 54,000 distinct CDR3 sequences, over 65% of them appearing once. These data are taken from a study of tumor-infiltrating lymphocytes in primary liver carcinoma. The CDR3 covers 10 residues. From germline, CDR1 is GTSNPN and CDR2 SVGIG (reference sequence). Trimming shortened V by 5 bases and J by 8 bases, and 10 bases separated the two germline ends.

Unsorted bulk tissue (about 18-32 mg) underwent RNA and DNA co-extraction. Study results and limitations: Tumor region pairs outstripped tumor-adjacent and tumor-blood pairs in overlap. With p = 0.039, the top-250-clone fraction in tumors significantly exceeded that in blood.

What was sequenced was liver tumor tissue from sampling region 2. Regarding subset: tumor region T2, inferior pole. The chain employs TRBV30 and TRBJ2-7; a possible D gene is TRBD2 (6 bases). The clonotype originates from a man between 40 and 49 years old with primary liver carcinoma and hepatitis B virus infection. DNA of the CDR3: TGTGCCTGGGGGGGGTACAAGCAGTACTTC. This encodes CAWGGYKQYF.